This TCR beta chain was retrieved from a study of graft-versus-host responses after intestinal transplantation. About the research overall: Recipients obtained multivisceral, liver-intestinal, or isolated intestinal transplants.

Germline CDR1 and CDR2: SGHTA and FQGNSA. The CDR3 length is 14 residues. Libraries were prepared by immunoSEQ multiplex PCR; TCRdb keeps only in-frame clonotypes and omits some of them. The sample has roughly 25,000 clones, 90% to 95% seen once. The receptor comes from a human patient who received an intestinal transplant, so some T cells may come from the graft donor. The input for sequencing was PBMCs, taken just over 29 days after intestinal transplant. This sequence joins TRBV7-2 and TRBJ2-5; TRBD2 might be the D (6 bases). The J call is uncertain, as TRBJ2-7 better fits the DNA end. The CDR3 loop reads CASSLGSGGYEQYF. Written as DNA, the CDR3 is TGTGCCAGCAGCTTGGGTAGCGGAGGTTACGAGCAGTACTTC.